One and the same sample provided the 23 T cell receptor beta chains below, sequenced in a study of regulatory T cells in long-lasting Graves disease. Time point specified: newly diagnosed GD, antithyroid drugs for less than 3 months. There was RNA extracted from PBMCs, and the TCR library was made from it. iRepertoire HTBI primers and Arm-PCR of CDR3 regions built TCR beta libraries. TCRdb fed the multiplex PCR reads into MiXCR, producing one record per CDR3 protein. Of about 560,000 distinct CDR3 sequences in the sample, about 16% were seen once. The sample was also reused in another study, on T cells in Graves' hyperthyroidism and ophthalmopathy.

Source: peripheral blood mononuclear cells (PBMCs), taken at new diagnosis, from a patient treated with antithyroid drugs. Receptor source: a man younger than 35 with Graves disease.

This clonotype appeared a few times. This chain links TRBV14 with TRBJ2-5; 9 positions match TRBD1. Trimming removed 4 bases from V and 4 bases from J; junction bases left unmatched: 13. Germline CDR1 reads SGHDN; CDR2 reads FVKESK. The CDR3 is 17 residues long. The CDR3 spells CASSPVMYRGLGETQYF. The CDR3 DNA is TGTGCCAGCAGCCCCGTAATGTACAGGGGGCTGGGAGAGACCCAGTACTTC.

This clonotype was seen ten or more times. The rearrangement joins TRBV5-1 to TRBJ2-5; TRBD1 might be the D (5 bases). Looked up from germline, CDR1 is SGHRS and CDR2 is YFSETQ. The CDR3 runs to 13 residues. With 4 bases removed from V and 5 bases from J, the gap between germline ends came to 12 bases. The CDR3 region is CASSPTVSETQYF. The CDR3 coding sequence is TGCGCCAGCAGCCCGACAGTCTCGGAGACCCAGTACTTC.

There are a few counts of this clonotype. This chain connects TRBV29-1 to TRBJ2-5, with a tentative D call TRBD2 (7 bases). V was pared by 4 bases and J by 5 bases, with 20 bases between. The CDR3 contains 15 residues. Per the germline V gene, CDR1 is SQVTM and CDR2 is ANQGSEA. The CDR3 region is CSVGVGGLRSETQYF. DNA for the CDR3: TGCAGCGTTGGAGTCGGGGGGCTGAGGTCGGAGACCCAGTACTTC. Combining the CDR3 with reference TRBV29-1 and TRBJ2-5 gives the whole variable domain SAVISQKPSRDICQRGTSLTIQCQVDSQVTMMFWYRQQPGQSLTLIATANQGSEATYESGFVIDKFPISRPNLTFSTLTVSNMSPEDSSIYLCSVGVGGLRSETQYFGPGTRLLVL.

This clonotype has a count of ten or more. V usage is TRBV28 and J usage is TRBJ2-7; D is perhaps TRBD1 or TRBD2 (6 bases each). Trimming removed 1 base from V and 7 bases from J, with 11 bases in between. The CDR3 runs to 13 residues. Germline V lookup: CDR1 MDHEN, CDR2 SYDVKM. This chain's CDR3 is CASSLSGASEQYF. For the CDR3, the DNA is TGTGCCAGCAGTTTATCGGGGGCCTCGGAGCAGTACTTC.

This clonotype was found a few times. The chain links TRBV7-2 to TRBJ2-7; D might be TRBD2 (6 bases). CDR1 and CDR2 from the germline V gene are SGHTA and FQGNSA. Trimming left V 8 bases short and J 1 base short, with 9 bases between. CDR3 size: 12 residues. CDR3 loop: CASGAGSYEQYF. The CDR3 nucleotides read TGTGCCAGCGGGGCGGGATCCTACGAGCAGTACTTC.

Only a few counts were recorded for this clonotype. The CDR3: CAAQGGAGGYTF. As DNA, the CDR3 is TGTGCCGCCCAGGGTGGGGCTGGTGGCTACACCTTC. This chain connects TRBV6-1 to TRBJ1-2; weak D call: TRBD1 (5 bases). The CDR3 consists of 12 residues. Germline V CDR1 and CDR2: MNHNS, SASEGT. Trimming removed 11 bases from V and 7 bases from J, with 17 bases in between.

This clonotype was detected a few times. The gene calls are TRBV14 and TRBJ1-6, with a weak D call TRBD1 (6 bases). The CDR3 totals 15 residues. V was pared by 1 base and J by 7 bases, with 11 bases between. The germline gives CDR1 SGHDN, CDR2 FVKESK. In DNA, the CDR3 is TGTGCCAGCAGCCAAGCAATGGGGGCAAATTCACCCCTCCACTTT. It translates to CASSQAMGANSPLHF.

To note about this clonotype: A read error may produce the germline difference seen at one junction end. The rearrangement uses TRBV5-1 and TRBJ1-1, with D unresolved. Germline-derived CDR1 and CDR2 are SGHRS and YFSETQ. The CDR3 length is 15 residues. The CDR3 DNA follows: TGTGCCAGCAGCCCCCCAGTAGGGTGGGACACTGAAGCTTTCTTT. Translation gives CASSPPVGWDTEAFF.

This clonotype was detected only a few times. The V gene is TRBV19, the J gene TRBJ2-5; tentative D call: TRBD1 (5 bases). The CDR3 consists of 13 residues. Germline V gene sequence: CDR1 LNHDA, CDR2 SQIVND (reference sequence). Trimming pared 0 bases from V and 9 bases from J, leaving 11 bases between. The CDR3, as DNA: TGTGCCAGTAGTATAGAGCGGACCAGGGCCCAGTACTTC. Protein sequence: CASSIERTRAQYF.

This clonotype was found many times. V is TRBV30 and J is TRBJ1-5; D is ambiguous. Trimming removed 0 bases at V and 11 bases at J, with 14 bases between. The CDR3 runs 13 residues. Germline V gene lookup returns CDR1 GTSNPN and CDR2 SVGIG (reference sequence). The CDR3 region is CAWSVPPHMSQHF. CDR3 DNA sequence: TGTGCCTGGAGTGTGCCCCCCCACATGTCCCAGCATTTT.

V and J are TRBV24-1 and TRBJ1-6; D is possibly TRBD1 (6 bases). V dropped 9 bases and J dropped 5 bases, with 16 bases sitting between them. This CDR3 spans 15 amino acids. The germline CDR1 and CDR2 sequences are KGHDR and SFDVKD. The CDR3 region is CATLPTGHHNSPLHF. As DNA, the CDR3 is TGTGCCACCCTCCCCACGGGACATCATAATTCACCCCTCCACTTT.

This clonotype was recorded at least ten times. This rearrangement joins TRBV30 to TRBJ2-1; perhaps D is TRBD1 or TRBD2 (6 bases each). This CDR3 is built from 13 residues. CDR1 is GTSNPN and CDR2 is SVGIG in the germline V gene (reference sequence). V was clipped by 5 bases and J by 4 bases, with 12 bases between them. This CDR3 reads CAWDGGLYNEQFF. Written as DNA, the CDR3 is TGTGCCTGGGACGGGGGCCTATACAATGAGCAGTTCTTC. Drawing the rest from reference TRBV30 and TRBJ2-1, the complete variable domain is SQTIHQWPATLVQPVGSPLSLECTVEGTSNPNLYWYRQAAGRGLQLLFYSVGIGQISSEVPQNLSASRPQDRQFILSSKKLLLSDSGFYLCAWDGGLYNEQFFGPGTRLTVL.

V is TRBV29-1 and J is TRBJ2-7; TRBD1 is a possible D gene (6 bases). V was clipped by 6 bases and J by 6 bases, with 18 bases between them. The CDR3 runs 13 residues. The germline V gene encodes CDR1 SQVTM and CDR2 ANQGSEA. CDR3 in amino acids: CSVMGHSRAEQYF. As DNA, the CDR3 is TGCAGCGTCATGGGACATTCCAGGGCCGAGCAGTACTTC.

CDR3 bases: TGTGCCAGTAGTATCAGGTCCGGGGAAAGGTACGAGCAGTACTTC. This encodes CASSIRSGERYEQYF. This chain connects TRBV19 to TRBJ2-7; a weak D match, TRBD2 (5 bases). Deletions cut 3 bases from V and 4 bases from J, with 16 bases between. This CDR3 has 15 residues. CDR1 LNHDA and CDR2 SQIVND come from the germline V gene (reference sequence). Full variable domain (rest looked up from reference TRBV19 and TRBJ2-7): DGGITQSPKYLFRKEGQNVTLSCEQNLNHDAMYWYRQDPGQGLRLIYYSQIVNDFQKGDIAEGYSVSREKKESFPLTVTSAQKNPTAFYLCASSIRSGERYEQYFGPGTRLTVT.

Many counts were recorded for this clonotype. The chain has TRBV7-9 and TRBJ2-7; D call uncertain. The CDR3 extends over 13 amino acids. Germline V CDR1 and CDR2: SEHNR, FQNEAQ (reference sequence). Trimming took 2 bases from V and 4 from J, leaving 9 bases between them. The CDR3 region is CASSLSNGYEQYF. CDR3 in DNA: TGTGCCAGCAGCTTATCTAACGGGTACGAGCAGTACTTC.

This clonotype has at least ten counts. V is TRBV2 and J is TRBJ2-3; a possible D gene is TRBD2 (5 bases). The CDR3 has 16 residues. Germline V gene data show CDR1 as SNHLY and CDR2 as FYNNEI. Deletions cut 6 bases from V and 2 bases from J, with 18 bases between. DNA of the CDR3: TGTGCCAGCAGGAGCCCTTCGGGGAAAGACACAGATACGCAGTATTTT. Its translation: CASRSPSGKDTDTQYF.

This clonotype appeared a few times. The CDR3 nucleotides read TGTGCCAGCAGTTACTCGAGAGGGGACTTCGGAGGAGAGCAGTTCTTC. It encodes CASSYSRGDFGGEQFF. The chain couples TRBV6-2 or TRBV6-3 to TRBJ2-1, with D perhaps matching TRBD2 (6 bases). CDR1 MNHEY and CDR2 SVGEGT come from the germline V gene. The CDR3 runs to 16 residues. Trimming took 0 bases from V and 10 from J, leaving 19 bases between them.

The chain is built from TRBV24-1 and TRBJ2-2, with D perhaps matching TRBD1 or TRBD2 (6 bases each). V was cut by 3 bases and J by 6 bases, with 22 bases left in between. Germline V gene sequence: CDR1 KGHDR, CDR2 SFDVKD. The CDR3 loop spans 18 amino acids. CDR3 nucleotides: TGTGCCACCAGTGATGGGCTTACAGGGACTTCTACGTCCGGGGAGCTGTTTTTT. It is translated as CATSDGLTGTSTSGELFF.

This clonotype was counted a few times. The rearrangement links TRBV30 to TRBJ2-2, with D perhaps matching TRBD1 or TRBD2 (6 bases each). The CDR3 spans 12 residues. CDR1 is GTSNPN, CDR2 SVGIG, per germline (reference sequence). The V end lost 7 bases, the J end lost 6 bases, and 12 bases lay between the germline ends. The DNA for the CDR3 is TGTGCCTCCGAAAGGGGGGCCGGGGAGCTGTTTTTT. This translates into CASERGAGELFF.

This clonotype was counted at least ten times. The chain has TRBV27 and TRBJ2-3; 9 bases align to TRBD2. CDR1 and CDR2 (germline): MNHEY, SMNVEV (reference sequence). The length of the CDR3 is 19 residues. V dropped 6 bases and J dropped 0; count of bases not matched to a gene: 16. CDR3 in amino acids: CASSPLRSAGGPSTDTQYF. The DNA of the CDR3 is TGTGCCAGCAGCCCCCTGCGCTCAGCGGGAGGCCCTAGCACAGATACGCAGTATTTT.

At least ten counts were recorded for this clonotype. V usage is TRBV7-9 and J usage is TRBJ2-7, with D unclear. The CDR3 totals 14 residues. Germline V gives CDR1 SEHNR, CDR2 FQNEAQ (reference sequence). V shed 5 bases and J shed 4 bases, with 15 bases lying between them. CDR3 loop: CASSVVGLFYEQYF. CDR3 sequence (DNA): TGTGCCAGCAGCGTCGTGGGTCTCTTTTACGAGCAGTACTTC.

This clonotype was recorded a few times. The chain recombines TRBV7-9 with TRBJ2-2, with TRBD2 matching over 8 bases. CDR1 and CDR2 (germline): SEHNR, FQNEAQ (reference sequence). This CDR3 contains 15 residues. Unmatched junction bases numbered 8, after V lost 5 bases and J lost 6 bases. DNA for the CDR3: TGTGCCAGCAGCCTCGGGAGGGCCATGGCCGGGGAGCTGTTTTTT. Translated: CASSLGRAMAGELFF.

The sample holds many counts of this clonotype. The chain employs TRBV20-1 and TRBJ2-1; D uncertain. The CDR3 runs to 13 residues. Germline values: CDR1 DFQATT, CDR2 SNEGSKA (reference sequence). The V end lost 2 bases, the J end lost 3 bases, and 8 bases lay between the germline ends. Written as DNA, the CDR3 is TGCAGTGCTAGACTTACTAACTACAATGAGCAGTTCTTC. It specifies CSARLTNYNEQFF.